The rows below give T cell receptor beta chains drawn from one sample of a study of T cell responses to AZD1222 COVID-19 vaccine. Some clones are missing from TCRdb's copy, which holds only in-frame ones; the method was immunoSEQ multiplex PCR. Altogether some 170,000 clones are present, around 92% being singletons, with the ten largest covering around 1%. The sequencing used peripheral blood, collected 28 days after the second AZD1222 dose. These receptors all stem from an adult who received the AZD1222 COVID-19 vaccine. The CDR3 runs from the conserved cysteine through the conserved F or W.

V gene	CDR3 protein
TRBV28	CASSPRRKQYF
TRBV7-2	CASSLAGELEQFF
TRBV5-1	CASSRGRGEKASYEQYF
TRBV28	CASSRGGYGYTF
TRBV6-5	CASTLHPNYGYTF
TRBV18	CASSQGTGELFF
TRBV7-9	CASSLVGGLAEEQFF
TRBV11-2	CASSLVPGNEQFF
TRBV9	CASSVGSPSQNTEAFF
TRBV20-1	CSASQPLTYEQYF
TRBV28	CASSLRGGEEYF
TRBV9	CASSVRGNTVAPDTQYF
TRBV6-5	CASRRDRGYGYTF
TRBV4-1	CASSQEGTSFSYNEQFF
TRBV9	CASSVDGRDGGYTF
TRBV5-6	CASSSDLRDPDSPLHF
TRBV5-4	CAGPGQGAQGNQPQHF
TRBV12-3/TRBV12-4	CASSTGNQPQHF
TRBV4-2	CASSHPDVNMNTEAFF
TRBV10-3	CAISESVAWETQYF
TRBV19	CASSLQGKMNYGYTF
TRBV2	CASSELTVSYF
TRBV19	CASSIAGVGNQPQHF
TRBV2	CASSVGITNQPQHF
TRBV19	CASSITGRLDQPQHF
TRBV3-1/TRBV3-2	CASRDLGAGADTQYF
TRBV9	CASSVVAGGSGNTIYF
TRBV27	CASSLSNTQGRWFPYGYTF
TRBV7-9	CASSTRQGTSSYNEQFF
TRBV9	CASSVIGGYSGNTIYF
TRBV6-5	CASLGQGHSNQPQHF
TRBV3-1/TRBV3-2	CASSQDVSSYEQYF
TRBV11-2	CASSSTPDRGHEQYF
TRBV4-2	CASSQSVAGGGEKLFF
TRBV4-2	CASGRGRGSINYGYTF
TRBV7-6	CASSFRTWTEAFF
TRBV6-6	CASSTTANYGYTF
TRBV19	CASSSAGVQFF
TRBV14	CASSQGYTFHSGNTIYF
TRBV18	CASSPTDGRNEKLFF
TRBV29-1	CSGGTSHGDTQYF
TRBV5-1	CASSYLPSTDTQYF
TRBV5-4	CASSSKGLPGQFF
TRBV19	CASSIMRPPTNEKLFF
TRBV30	CAWPSSPLAGEAYQETQYF
TRBV13	CASSPGGYNEQFF
TRBV7-9	CASSPSGLGGYTF
TRBV29-1	CSVEGSGYTF
TRBV10-2	CASEGLGNSPLHF
TRBV10-2	CASSDRFGRNTEAFF
TRBV4-2	CASSQDRERLFF
TRBV6-5	CASSYQGTGETQYF
TRBV18	CASSYLAGGTDTQYF
TRBV21-1	CASSKVEFGSGGNFHGYTF
TRBV7-6	CASSPGPGSGNTIYF
TRBV7-8	CASSPPSRGFGIGAQYF
TRBV30	CAWSVWGIGTTEAFF
TRBV19	CASSYRVSTNEKLFF
TRBV19	CASSRQGSGELFF
TRBV6-4	CASSDSSGSYNEQFF